A selection of T cell receptor beta chains follows, all from one sample in a study of blood T cell repertoires in COVID-19. The method was immunoSEQ multiplex PCR; TCRdb's version includes in-frame clones alone and lacks a portion of them. The top ten hold 9.5% to 15% of the sample, which has under 50,000 clones, roughly 90% seen once. The sequenced material came from peripheral blood. The receptor set was obtained from a human donor in a cohort sampled during active COVID-19. CDR3s include the opening cysteine and the closing phenylalanine or tryptophan. D genes are given only for firm matches. Only part of the rows carry a size: once, few, many, or a class if the clone is expanded.

abundance	v_gene	j_gene	d_gene	CDR3aa	CDR3nt
NA	TRBV3-1/TRBV3-2	TRBJ1-3	NA	CASSPTGPRRGNTIYF	TGTGCCAGCAGCCCTACCGGGCCAAGGAGGGGAAACACCATATATTTT
NA	TRBV6-2/TRBV6-3	TRBJ2-1	TRBD2	CASSMSSGRAGEQFF	TGTGCCAGCAGTATGTCTAGCGGGAGGGCCGGGGAGCAGTTCTTC
NA	TRBV10-3	TRBJ2-3	NA	CAIGGLAGLSTDTQYF	TGTGCCATCGGGGGGTTGGCGGGGCTTAGCACAGATACGCAGTATTTT
NA	TRBV5-1	TRBJ1-2	NA	CASSLSVRGSYGYTF	TGCGCCAGCAGCCTATCCGTTAGAGGGTCCTATGGCTACACCTTC
NA	TRBV6-5	TRBJ1-1	TRBD1	CASEPTGVNTEAFF	TGTGCCAGCGAACCAACAGGGGTGAACACTGAAGCTTTCTTT
NA	TRBV5-6	TRBJ1-2	TRBD1	CASSDLQGAEYGYTF	TGTGCCAGCAGCGATCTCCAGGGGGCGGAATATGGCTACACCTTC
NA	TRBV5-4	TRBJ2-3	TRBD2	CASSLRLAGGGTDTQYF	TGTGCCAGCAGCTTGCGTCTAGCGGGGGGGGGCACAGATACGCAGTATTTT
NA	TRBV15	TRBJ1-4	TRBD1	CATSRVQGATNEKLFF	TGTGCCACCAGCAGGGTACAGGGGGCTACTAATGAAAAACTGTTTTTT
once	TRBV29-1	TRBJ2-2	NA	CSVSVSGAGELFF	TGCAGCGTCTCAGTGTCGGGGGCCGGGGAGCTGTTTTTT
NA	TRBV4-3	TRBJ2-3	TRBD2	CASSPGLAGGLGVRATQYF	TGCGCCAGCAGCCCGGGACTAGCGGGAGGGCTGGGGGTAAGAGCTACGCAGTATTTT
NA	TRBV19	TRBJ1-2	NA	CASGVRTYGYTF	TGTGCCAGCGGGGTGAGGACCTATGGCTACACCTTC
NA	TRBV29-1	TRBJ2-7	NA	CSVAGTTASYEQYF	TGCAGCGTGGCCGGAACGACAGCGTCCTACGAGCAGTACTTC
NA	TRBV5-1	TRBJ2-2	NA	CASSLGLVGTGELFF	TGCGCCAGCAGCTTGGGACTAGTGGGCACCGGGGAGCTGTTTTTT
few	TRBV6-4	TRBJ1-6	TRBD1	CASKELRGQYNSPLHF	TGTGCCAGCAAAGAGCTTAGGGGACAGTATAATTCACCCCTCCACTTT
NA	TRBV28	TRBJ1-2	NA	CASSLIRGYGYTF	TGTGCCAGCAGTTTAATCCGGGGGTATGGCTACACCTTC
NA	TRBV28	TRBJ2-7	NA	CASKGYSGPYEQYF	TGTGCCAGCAAGGGCTATAGCGGTCCCTACGAGCAGTACTTC
NA	TRBV25-1	TRBJ1-6	TRBD1	CASSERRGLFSYNSPLHF	TGTGCCAGCAGTGAGCGCAGGGGGCTATTCTCCTATAATTCACCCCTCCACTTT
NA	TRBV6-5	TRBJ2-3	NA	CASANSGNTDTQYF	TGTGCCAGCGCGAATAGCGGCAACACAGATACGCAGTATTTT
NA	TRBV6-6	TRBJ1-5	NA	CASSYSQVGQPQHF	TGTGCCAGCAGTTACTCCCAAGTCGGGCAGCCCCAGCATTTT
NA	TRBV10-3	TRBJ2-7	NA	CAISESTTPYEQYF	TGTGCCATCAGTGAGTCAACTACACCCTACGAGCAGTACTTC
NA	TRBV1	TRBJ1-4	NA	CTSSPYIGGKKLFF	TGCACCAGCAGCCCCTACATTGGGGGGAAAAAACTGTTTTTT
NA	TRBV7-3	TRBJ2-5	TRBD2	CASSRGLEETQYF	TGTGCCAGCAGCCGAGGACTAGAAGAGACCCAGTACTTC
NA	TRBV2	TRBJ1-1	NA	CASSERNTEAFF	TGTGCCAGCAGCGAGAGGAACACTGAAGCTTTCTTT
NA	TRBV29-1	TRBJ2-7	TRBD1	CSAGTGPAGQYF	TGCAGCGCTGGGACAGGCCCCGCAGGGCAGTACTTC
NA	TRBV7-9	TRBJ1-3	NA	CASSPPGTGNTIYF	TGTGCCAGCAGCCCTCCCGGGACTGGAAACACCATATATTTT
NA	TRBV15	TRBJ2-3	TRBD2	CATSRGMGREGTDTQYF	TGTGCCACCAGCAGGGGGATGGGGCGGGAGGGCACAGATACGCAGTATTTT